This TCR beta chain came from a study of response to subunit inactivated influenza vaccine (dated by TCRdb to 2016 to 2019). Study-wide context: To follow how T cells responded to a trivalent subunit inactivated influenza vaccine, the researchers relied on deep quantitative profiling of the T cell receptor repertoire.

Library preparation was by RT-PCR. Sequencing was carried out with an Illumina HiSeq 2500. The raw public reads went through TCRdb reprocessing: fastp at Q25, MiXCR clone calling, in-frame beta chains kept. When rows share a CDR3 protein, they turn into one entry using the most common DNA and genes. The sample records some 550,000 distinct CDR3 sequences, roughly 25% of which are singletons. Approximately 2.9% of the sample belongs to the ten largest clones. Reading from cysteine to phenylalanine, the CDR3 counts 14 amino acids. Just CDR3 DNA is preserved here, 42 bases in frame from base 1. In the germline V gene, CDR1 corresponds to KGHSH and CDR2 to LQKENI. V is clipped by 3 bases and J by 3 bases, and the sequence between their germline boundaries is 11 bases long. For this clonotype: The antigen this receptor binds is unknown. Base qualities are missing; no much larger clone stands one base away.

The paper's findings and limits, for the study overall: The authors suggested that each seasonal influenza vaccination may recruit only a limited number of new T cells.

In addition, the sample was reused for a study of T cells expressing NK-cell markers. The second study reports: TCR beta cDNA libraries were prepared using 5'RACE template switching, which introduced a universal primer site and unique molecular identifiers. Three sorted T-cell subsets (CD3+CD56+NKG2C+, CD3+CD56+NKG2C- and CD3+CD56-NKG2C+) from 7 to 9 donors had their TCR beta-chain repertoires profiled. Among the eight sequenced donors, only one was HCMV-seronegative, while the other seven were HCMV-seropositive. In several experiments an anti-gammadeltaTCR antibody was added to restrict sorting to alphabetaTCR-expressing T cells. For five or six donors, the dominant CD3+CD56+NKG2C+ clonotypes were among the top 10 CD8+ clonotypes and accounted for roughly 1.0-7.5% of CD8+ T cells. Those dominant clonotypes were again the most abundant among CD3+CD56-NKG2C+ cells in a handful of donors, at roughly 25-65%. Whether the expanded NKG2C-expressing T cell clones were specific for HCMV antigens was left unclear. Randomly selected healthy volunteers, three men and five women, were used as the eight sequenced donors. To determine HCMV serostatus, a commercial ELISA kit was used to detect HCMV-specific IgG in serum. Peripheral blood mononuclear cells were isolated from blood by Ficoll density gradient centrifugation. Magnetic immunoseparation with Miltenyi isolation kits was used to isolate CD4+ and CD8+ T cells from PBMC. cDNA synthesis was primed from the TCR beta constant segment, followed by two successive PCR amplification steps. Sequencing of the libraries produced 2 x 150 bp reads on Illumina HiSeq 2000/2500, MiSeq or NextSeq. MIGEC was used to demultiplex reads and group the reads by UMI, and MiTCR was used to assemble and quantify clonotypes. To exclude erroneous sequences, any TCR cDNA sequence not supported by at least two reads was discarded. The tcR package was used for downstream repertoire analysis, with clonotypes matched between fractions based on CDR3 nucleotide sequence plus V segment. VDJmatch was used to annotate antigen specificity against VDJdb, with one amino acid substitution in CDR3 allowed.

This receptor was taken from a man aged 50 to 59 who received an inactivated influenza vaccine. Donor details come from another sample of the same person, matched by shared clones. Recombination linked TRBV18 to TRBJ2-5; possibly the D gene is TRBD2, per 5 matching bases. The sequencing used CD4+ T cells sorted from PBMCs, collected less than 13 days after vaccination. The CDR3 corresponds to CASSPEEQKETQYF. At the DNA level, the sequence is TGTGCCAGCTCACCGGAGGAACAGAAAGAGACCCAGTACTTC.